The TCR beta chain described here comes from a study of Tregs in tolerant kidney transplant recipients. Overall study findings and caveats: Activated donor B cell expansion appeared to reveal the most relevant donor-specific TCRbeta repertoire. Few patients were studied, so findings need validation in larger groups.

Notes on this clone: No antigen is known for it.

The CDR3 has 15 residues. The V gene end was trimmed by 6 bases and the J gene end by 9 bases; junction bases not matched to a gene: 12. Germline CDR1 reads MNHNS; CDR2 reads SASEGT. Assay used: immunoSEQ multiplex PCR; TCRdb lists only in-frame clones, some missing. Among 90,000 to 150,000 clones listed, roughly 92% were seen once. Thawed PBMCs were FACS-sorted into unstimulated CD4+CD25+CD127- regulatory T cells, CD4+CD25- non-regulatory cells, CD4 and CD8 cells. The TCR was taken from a human donor in good health. This sequence joins TRBV6-1 and TRBJ2-1; 9 bases are shared with TRBD1. Material: CD4+ T cells from blood. The CDR3 DNA reads TGTGCCAGCAGCGACCCGGGACAGGGATTCATTGAGCAGTTCTTC. Translation gives CASSDPGQGFIEQFF.